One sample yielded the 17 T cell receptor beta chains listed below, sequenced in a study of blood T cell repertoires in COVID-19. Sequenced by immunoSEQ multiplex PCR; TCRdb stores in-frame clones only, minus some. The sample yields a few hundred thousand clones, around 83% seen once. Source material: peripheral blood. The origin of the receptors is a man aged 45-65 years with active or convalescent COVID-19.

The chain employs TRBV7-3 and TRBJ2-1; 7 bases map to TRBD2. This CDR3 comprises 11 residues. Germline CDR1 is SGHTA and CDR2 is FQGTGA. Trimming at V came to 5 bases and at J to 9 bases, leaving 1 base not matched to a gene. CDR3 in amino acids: CASSPGGEQFF. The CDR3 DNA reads TGTGCCAGCAGCCCGGGGGGTGAGCAGTTCTTC.

The chain's CDR3 is CASSLGRVEGYTF. DNA of the CDR3: TGTGCCAGCAGCTTGGGCAGGGTAGAGGGCTACACCTTC. This sequence joins TRBV5-4 and TRBJ1-2; D perhaps matches TRBD1 (5 bases). The CDR3 is 13 residues long. Deletions cut 0 bases from V and 8 bases from J, with 11 bases between. From germline, CDR1 is SGHNT and CDR2 YYREEE (reference sequence). The entire variable domain, with the rest obtained from reference TRBV5-4 and TRBJ1-2, is as follows: ETGVTQSPTHLIKTRGQQVTLRCSSQSGHNTVSWYQQALGQGPQFIFQYYREEENGRGNFPPRFSGLQFPNYSSELNVNALELDDSALYLCASSLGRVEGYTFGSGTRLTVV.

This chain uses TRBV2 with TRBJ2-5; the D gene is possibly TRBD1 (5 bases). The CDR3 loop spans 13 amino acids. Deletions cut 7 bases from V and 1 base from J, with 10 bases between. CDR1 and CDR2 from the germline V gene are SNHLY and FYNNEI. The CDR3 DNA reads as TGTGCCAGCAAAAGGGGCAGCCAAGAGACCCAGTACTTC. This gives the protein CASKRGSQETQYF.

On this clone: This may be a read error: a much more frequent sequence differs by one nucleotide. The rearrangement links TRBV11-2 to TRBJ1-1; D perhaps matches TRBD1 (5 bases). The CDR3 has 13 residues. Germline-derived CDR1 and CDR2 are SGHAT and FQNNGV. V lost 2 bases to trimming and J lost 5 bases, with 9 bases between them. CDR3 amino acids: CASSLKGRTEAFF. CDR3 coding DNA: TGTGCCAGCAGCTTAAAGGGGAGGACTGAAGCTTTCTTT.

CDR3 protein: CAINPGTHSYEQYF. Here the CDR3 DNA reads TGTGCCATCAACCCCGGGACTCACTCCTACGAGCAGTACTTC. The chain recombines TRBV10-3 with TRBJ2-7; perhaps TRBD2 as D (6 bases). The V end lost 7 bases, the J end lost 0 bases, and 13 bases lay between the germline ends. CDR3 length: 14 amino acids. Germline V gene data show CDR1 as ENHRY and CDR2 as SYGVKD.

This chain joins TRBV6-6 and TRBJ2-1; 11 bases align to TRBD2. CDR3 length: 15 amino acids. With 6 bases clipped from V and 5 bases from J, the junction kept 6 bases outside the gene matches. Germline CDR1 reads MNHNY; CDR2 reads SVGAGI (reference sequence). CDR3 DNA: TGTGCCAGCAGCCTAGCGGGGGGTCTAAACAATGAGCAGTTCTTC. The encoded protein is CASSLAGGLNNEQFF.

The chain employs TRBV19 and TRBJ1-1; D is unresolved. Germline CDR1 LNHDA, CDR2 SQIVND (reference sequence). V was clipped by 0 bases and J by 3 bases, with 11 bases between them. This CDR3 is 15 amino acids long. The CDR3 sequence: CASSIDGPGDTEAFF. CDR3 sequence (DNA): TGTGCCAGTAGTATAGACGGACCCGGGGACACTGAAGCTTTCTTT.

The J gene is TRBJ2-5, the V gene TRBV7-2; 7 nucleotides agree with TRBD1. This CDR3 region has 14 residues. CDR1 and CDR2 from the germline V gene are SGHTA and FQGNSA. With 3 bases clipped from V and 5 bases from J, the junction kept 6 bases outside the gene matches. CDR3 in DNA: TGTGCCAGCAGCTTGGACAGGTGGGGGGAGACCCAGTACTTC. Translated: CASSLDRWGETQYF.

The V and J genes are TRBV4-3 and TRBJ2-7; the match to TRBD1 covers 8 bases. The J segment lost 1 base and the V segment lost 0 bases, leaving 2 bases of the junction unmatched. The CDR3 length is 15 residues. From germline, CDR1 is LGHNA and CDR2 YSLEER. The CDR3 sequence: CASSQEGTGSYEQYF. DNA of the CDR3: TGCGCCAGCAGCCAAGAGGGGACAGGATCCTACGAGCAGTACTTC.

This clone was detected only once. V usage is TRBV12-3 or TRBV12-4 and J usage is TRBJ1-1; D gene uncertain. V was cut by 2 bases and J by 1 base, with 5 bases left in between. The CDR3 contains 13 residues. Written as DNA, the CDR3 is TGTGCCAGCAGTTTACTGAGGAACACTGAAGCTTTCTTT. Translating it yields CASSLLRNTEAFF.

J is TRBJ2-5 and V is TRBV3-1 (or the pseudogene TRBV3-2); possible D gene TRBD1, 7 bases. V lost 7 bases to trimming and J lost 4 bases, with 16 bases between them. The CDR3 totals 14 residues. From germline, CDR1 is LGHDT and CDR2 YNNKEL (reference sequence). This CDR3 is CASTAYQGGETQYF. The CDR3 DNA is TGTGCCAGCACTGCCTACCAGGGGGGAGAGACCCAGTACTTC.

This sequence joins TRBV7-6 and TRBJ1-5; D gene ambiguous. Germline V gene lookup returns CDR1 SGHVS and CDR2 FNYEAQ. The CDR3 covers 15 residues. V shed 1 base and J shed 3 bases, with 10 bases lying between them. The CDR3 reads CASSLGAGNNQPQHF. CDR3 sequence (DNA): TGTGCCAGCAGCTTAGGGGCAGGCAACAATCAGCCCCAGCATTTT. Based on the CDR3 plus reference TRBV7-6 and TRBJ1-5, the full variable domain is GAGVSQSPRYKVTKRGQDVALRCDPISGHVSLYWYRQALGQGPEFLTYFNYEAQQDKSGLPNDRFSAERPEGSISTLTIQRTEQRDSAMYRCASSLGAGNNQPQHFGDGTRLSIL.

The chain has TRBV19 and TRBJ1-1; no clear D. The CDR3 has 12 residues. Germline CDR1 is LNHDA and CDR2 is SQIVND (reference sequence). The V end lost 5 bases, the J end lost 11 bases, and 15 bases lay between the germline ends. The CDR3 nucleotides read TGTGCCAGTAGTCAATCGATCGGGAGGGCTTTCTTT. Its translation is CASSQSIGRAFF.

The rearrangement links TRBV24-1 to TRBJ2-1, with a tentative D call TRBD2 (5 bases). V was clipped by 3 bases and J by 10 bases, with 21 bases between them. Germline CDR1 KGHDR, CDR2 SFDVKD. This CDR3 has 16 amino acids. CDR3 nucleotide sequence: TGTGCCACCAGTGATCCCGGAGAAGCCATCGGAGGAGAGCAGTTCTTC. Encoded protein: CATSDPGEAIGGEQFF.

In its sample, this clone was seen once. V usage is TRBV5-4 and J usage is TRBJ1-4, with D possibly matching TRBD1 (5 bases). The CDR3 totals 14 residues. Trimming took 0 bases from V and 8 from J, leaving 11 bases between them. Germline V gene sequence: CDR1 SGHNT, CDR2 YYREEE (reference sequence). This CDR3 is CASSLDRYQEKLFF. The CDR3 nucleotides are TGTGCCAGCAGCTTGGACAGGTACCAGGAAAAACTGTTTTTT.

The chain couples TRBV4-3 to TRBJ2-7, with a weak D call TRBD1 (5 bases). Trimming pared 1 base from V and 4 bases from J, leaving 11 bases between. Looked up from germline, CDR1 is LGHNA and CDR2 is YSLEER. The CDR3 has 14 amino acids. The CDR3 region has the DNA TGCGCCAGCAGCCAAGGGGCAGGGCCGTACGAGCAGTACTTC. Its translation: CASSQGAGPYEQYF.

This chain's CDR3 is CASSQDPRGGNTIYF. CDR3 nucleotide sequence: TGCGCCAGCAGCCAAGATCCTCGGGGGGGAAACACCATATATTTT. The chain carries TRBV4-3 and TRBJ1-3, with D possibly TRBD1 on 5 matching bases. Trimming shortened V by 0 bases and J by 4 bases, and 10 bases separated the two germline ends. Germline CDR1 reads LGHNA; CDR2 reads YSLEER. CDR3 size: 15 residues.